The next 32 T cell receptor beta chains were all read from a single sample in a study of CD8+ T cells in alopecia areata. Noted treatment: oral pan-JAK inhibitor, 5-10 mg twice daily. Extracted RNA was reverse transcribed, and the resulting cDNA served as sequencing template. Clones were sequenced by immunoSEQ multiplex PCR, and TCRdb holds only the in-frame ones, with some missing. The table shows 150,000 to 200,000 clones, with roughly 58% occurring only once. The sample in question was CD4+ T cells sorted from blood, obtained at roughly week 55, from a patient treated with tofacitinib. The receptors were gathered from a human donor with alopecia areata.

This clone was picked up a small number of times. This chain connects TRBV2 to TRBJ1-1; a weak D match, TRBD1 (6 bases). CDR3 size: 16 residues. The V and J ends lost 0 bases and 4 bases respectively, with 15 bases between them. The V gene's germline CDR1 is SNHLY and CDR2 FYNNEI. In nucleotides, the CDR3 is TGTGCCAGCAGTGAAGCAGGGGGGGGGCTCGGCACTGAAGCTTTCTTT. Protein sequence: CASSEAGGGLGTEAFF.

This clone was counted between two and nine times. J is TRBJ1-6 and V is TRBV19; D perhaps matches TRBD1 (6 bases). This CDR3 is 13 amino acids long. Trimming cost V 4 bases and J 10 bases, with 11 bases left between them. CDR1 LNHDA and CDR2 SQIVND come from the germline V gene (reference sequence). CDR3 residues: CASSKDRRSPLHF. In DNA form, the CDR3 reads TGTGCCAGTAGTAAGGACAGACGCTCACCCCTCCACTTT.

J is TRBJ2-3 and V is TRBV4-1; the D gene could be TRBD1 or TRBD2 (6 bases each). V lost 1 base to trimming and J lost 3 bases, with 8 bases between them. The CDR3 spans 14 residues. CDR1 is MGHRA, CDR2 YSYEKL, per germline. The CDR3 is CASSQGGATDTQYF. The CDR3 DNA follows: TGCGCCAGCAGCCAAGGGGGGGCAACAGATACGCAGTATTTT.

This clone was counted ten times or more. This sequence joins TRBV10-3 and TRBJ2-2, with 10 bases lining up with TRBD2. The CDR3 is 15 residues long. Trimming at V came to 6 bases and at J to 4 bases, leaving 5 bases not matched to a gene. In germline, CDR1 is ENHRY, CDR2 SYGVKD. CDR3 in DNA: TGTGCCATCAGGTTAGCGGGAGGAAGCACCGGGGAGCTGTTTTTT. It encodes CAIRLAGGSTGELFF.

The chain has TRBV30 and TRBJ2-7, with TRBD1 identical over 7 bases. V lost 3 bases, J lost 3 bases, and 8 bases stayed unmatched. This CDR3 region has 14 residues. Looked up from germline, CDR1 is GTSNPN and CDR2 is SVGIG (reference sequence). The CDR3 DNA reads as TGTGCCTGGAGCCACAGGGGATCGGACTACGAGCAGTACTTC. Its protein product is CAWSHRGSDYEQYF. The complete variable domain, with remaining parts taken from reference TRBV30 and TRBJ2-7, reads SQTIHQWPATLVQPVGSPLSLECTVEGTSNPNLYWYRQAAGRGLQLLFYSVGIGQISSEVPQNLSASRPQDRQFILSSKKLLLSDSGFYLCAWSHRGSDYEQYFGPGTRLTVT.

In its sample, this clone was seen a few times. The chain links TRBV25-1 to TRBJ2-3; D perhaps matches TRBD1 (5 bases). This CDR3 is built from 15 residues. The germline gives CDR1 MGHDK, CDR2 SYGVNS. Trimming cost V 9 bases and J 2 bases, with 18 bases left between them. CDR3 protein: CASELRGDNTDTQYF. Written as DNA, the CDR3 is TGTGCCAGTGAACTAAGGGGCGACAACACAGATACGCAGTATTTT.

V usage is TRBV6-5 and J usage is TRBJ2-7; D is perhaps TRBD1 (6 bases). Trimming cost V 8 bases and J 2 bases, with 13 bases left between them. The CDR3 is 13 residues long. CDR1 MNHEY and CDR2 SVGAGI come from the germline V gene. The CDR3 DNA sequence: TGTGCCAGCGTTCGACAGGTACCCTACGAGCAGTACTTC. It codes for CASVRQVPYEQYF.

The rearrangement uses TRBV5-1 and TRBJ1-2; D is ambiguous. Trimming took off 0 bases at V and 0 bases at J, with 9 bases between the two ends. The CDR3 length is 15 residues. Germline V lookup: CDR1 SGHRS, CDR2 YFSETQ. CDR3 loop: CASSLEGRSNYGYTF. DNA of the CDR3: TGCGCCAGCAGCTTGGAAGGACGGTCTAACTATGGCTACACCTTC.

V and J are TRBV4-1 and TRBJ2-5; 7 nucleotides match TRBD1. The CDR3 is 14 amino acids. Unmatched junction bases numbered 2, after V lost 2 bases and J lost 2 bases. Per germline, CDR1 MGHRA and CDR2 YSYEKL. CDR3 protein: CASSQRDRQETQYF. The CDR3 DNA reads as TGCGCCAGCAGCCAAAGGGACAGACAAGAGACCCAGTACTTC.

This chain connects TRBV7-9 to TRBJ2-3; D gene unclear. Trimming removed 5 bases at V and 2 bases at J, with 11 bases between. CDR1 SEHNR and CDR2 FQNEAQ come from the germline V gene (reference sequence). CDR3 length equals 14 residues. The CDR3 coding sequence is TGTGCCAGCAGCCCCGTACTACACACAGATACGCAGTATTTT. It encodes CASSPVLHTDTQYF. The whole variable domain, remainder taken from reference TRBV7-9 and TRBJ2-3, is DTGVSQNPRHKITKRGQNVTFRCDPISEHNRLYWYRQTLGQGPEFLTYFQNEAQLEKSRLLSDRFSAERPKGSFSTLEIQRTEQGDSAMYLCASSPVLHTDTQYFGPGTRLTVL.

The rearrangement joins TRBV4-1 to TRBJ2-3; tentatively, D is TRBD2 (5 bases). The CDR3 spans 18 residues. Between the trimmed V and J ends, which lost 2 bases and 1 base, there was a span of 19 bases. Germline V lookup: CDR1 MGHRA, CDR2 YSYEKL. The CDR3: CASSQPSRTVSGTDTQYF. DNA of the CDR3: TGCGCCAGCAGCCAACCGAGTAGGACTGTCTCAGGCACAGATACGCAGTATTTT.

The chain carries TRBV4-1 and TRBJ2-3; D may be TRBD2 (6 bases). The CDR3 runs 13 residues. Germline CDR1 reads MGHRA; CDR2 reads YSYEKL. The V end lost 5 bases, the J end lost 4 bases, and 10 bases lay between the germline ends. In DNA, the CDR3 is TGCGCCAGCAGCTTGGGGAGGTCAGATACGCAGTATTTT. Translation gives CASSLGRSDTQYF.

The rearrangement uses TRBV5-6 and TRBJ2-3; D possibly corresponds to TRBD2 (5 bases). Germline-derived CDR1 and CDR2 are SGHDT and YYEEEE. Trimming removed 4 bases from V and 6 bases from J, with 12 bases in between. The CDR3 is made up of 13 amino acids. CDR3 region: CASSPDGVDTQYF. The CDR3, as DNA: TGTGCCAGCAGCCCGGACGGGGTGGATACGCAGTATTTT.

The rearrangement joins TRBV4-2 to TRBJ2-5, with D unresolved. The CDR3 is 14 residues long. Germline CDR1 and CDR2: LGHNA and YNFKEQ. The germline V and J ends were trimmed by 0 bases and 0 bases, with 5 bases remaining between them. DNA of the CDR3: TGTGCCAGCAGCCAAGATTCGTACCAAGAGACCCAGTACTTC. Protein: CASSQDSYQETQYF.

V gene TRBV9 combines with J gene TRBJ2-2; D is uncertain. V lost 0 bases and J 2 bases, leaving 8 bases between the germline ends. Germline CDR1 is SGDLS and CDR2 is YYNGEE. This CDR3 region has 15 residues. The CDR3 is CASSVGRSNTGELFF. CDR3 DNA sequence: TGTGCCAGCAGCGTAGGCAGGTCTAACACCGGGGAGCTGTTTTTT.

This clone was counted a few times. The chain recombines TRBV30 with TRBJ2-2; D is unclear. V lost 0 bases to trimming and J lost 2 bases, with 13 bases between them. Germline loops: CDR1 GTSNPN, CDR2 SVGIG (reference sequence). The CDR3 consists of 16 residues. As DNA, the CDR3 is TGTGCCTGGAGTGTAGGACCATCAAGAAACACCGGGGAGCTGTTTTTT. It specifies CAWSVGPSRNTGELFF.

CDR3 protein: CSAPITQGTDTQYF. The CDR3 region has the DNA TGCAGCGCCCCCATCACGCAGGGCACAGATACGCAGTATTTT. The chain links TRBV29-1 to TRBJ2-3; D call uncertain. Per germline, CDR1 SQVTM and CDR2 ANQGSEA. The CDR3 consists of 14 residues. The V end lost 7 bases, the J end lost 1 base, and 15 bases lay between the germline ends.

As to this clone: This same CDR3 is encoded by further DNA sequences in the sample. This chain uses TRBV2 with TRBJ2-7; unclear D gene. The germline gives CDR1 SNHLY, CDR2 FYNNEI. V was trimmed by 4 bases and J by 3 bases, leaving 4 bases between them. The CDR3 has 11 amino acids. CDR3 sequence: CASSGSYEQYF. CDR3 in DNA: TGTGCCAGCAGTGGTAGCTACGAGCAGTACTTC.

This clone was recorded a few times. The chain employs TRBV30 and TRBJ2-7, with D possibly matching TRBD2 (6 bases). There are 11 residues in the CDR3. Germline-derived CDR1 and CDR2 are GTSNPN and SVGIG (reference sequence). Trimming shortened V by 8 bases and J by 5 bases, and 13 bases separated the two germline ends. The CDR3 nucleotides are TGTGCCGGTTCGGGACTGAACGAGCAGTACTTC. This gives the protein CAGSGLNEQYF.

This CDR3 is CASTRTVSYNEQFF. The CDR3 DNA sequence: TGTGCCAGCACCAGGACAGTCTCCTACAATGAGCAGTTCTTC. The chain joins TRBV2 to TRBJ2-1, with D maybe TRBD1 (6 bases). Germline CDR1 SNHLY, CDR2 FYNNEI. CDR3 size: 14 residues. The V and J ends lost 7 bases and 0 bases respectively, with 10 bases between them. The variable domain in full, with the rest retrieved from reference TRBV2 and TRBJ2-1, is EPEVTQTPSHQVTQMGQEVILRCVPISNHLYFYWYRQILGQKVEFLVSFYNNEISEKSEIFDDQFSVERPDGSNFTLKIRSTKLEDSAMYFCASTRTVSYNEQFFGPGTRLTVL.

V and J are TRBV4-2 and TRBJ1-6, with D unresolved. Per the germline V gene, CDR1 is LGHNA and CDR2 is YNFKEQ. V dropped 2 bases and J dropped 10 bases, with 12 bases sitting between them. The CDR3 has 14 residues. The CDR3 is CASSQNGDLSPLHF. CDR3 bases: TGTGCCAGCAGCCAAAACGGCGACCTGTCACCCCTCCACTTT.

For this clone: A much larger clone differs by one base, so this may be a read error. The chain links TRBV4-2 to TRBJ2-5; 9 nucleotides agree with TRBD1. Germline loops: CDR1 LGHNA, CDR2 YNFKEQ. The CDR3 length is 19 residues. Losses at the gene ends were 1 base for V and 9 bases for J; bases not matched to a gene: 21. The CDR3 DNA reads TGTGCCAGCAGCCAAGGCATTCCCGTCCTTCGGACAGGGGAGCGGGCCCAGTACTTC. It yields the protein CASSQGIPVLRTGERAQYF.

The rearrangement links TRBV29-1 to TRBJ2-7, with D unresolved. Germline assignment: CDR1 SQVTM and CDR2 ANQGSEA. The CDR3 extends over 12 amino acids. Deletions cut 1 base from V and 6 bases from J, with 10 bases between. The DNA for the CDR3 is TGCAGCGTTGAAGCGGGTTCGTCCGAGCAGTACTTC. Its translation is CSVEAGSSEQYF.

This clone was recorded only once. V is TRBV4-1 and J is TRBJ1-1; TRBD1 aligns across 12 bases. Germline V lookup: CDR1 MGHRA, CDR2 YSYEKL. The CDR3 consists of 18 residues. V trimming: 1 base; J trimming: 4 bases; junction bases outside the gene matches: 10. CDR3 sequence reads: CASSQVVWGTGGVTEAFF. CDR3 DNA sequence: TGCGCCAGCAGCCAAGTGGTATGGGGGACAGGGGGCGTCACTGAAGCTTTCTTT.

The CDR3 bases are TGTGCCAGCAGCGACGGAGGGACAGGGTATTCACCCCTCCACTTT. It codes for CASSDGGTGYSPLHF. The chain uses TRBV7-9 and TRBJ1-6; 9 nucleotides agree with TRBD1. The CDR3 sequence is 15 residues long. After removal of 5 bases from V and 8 bases from J, the junction contained 7 bases not matched to a gene. Germline lookup yields CDR1 SEHNR and CDR2 FQNEAQ (reference sequence). The whole variable domain, remainder taken from reference TRBV7-9 and TRBJ1-6, is DTGVSQNPRHKITKRGQNVTFRCDPISEHNRLYWYRQTLGQGPEFLTYFQNEAQLEKSRLLSDRFSAERPKGSFSTLEIQRTEQGDSAMYLCASSDGGTGYSPLHFGNGTRLTVT.

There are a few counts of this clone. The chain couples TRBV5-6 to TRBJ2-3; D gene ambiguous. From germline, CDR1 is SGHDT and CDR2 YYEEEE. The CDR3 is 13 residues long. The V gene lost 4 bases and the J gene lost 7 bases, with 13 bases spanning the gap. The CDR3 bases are TGTGCCAGCAGCGCCCAGAATCGAAATACGCAGTATTTT. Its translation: CASSAQNRNTQYF. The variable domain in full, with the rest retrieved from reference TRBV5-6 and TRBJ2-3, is DAGVTQSPTHLIKTRGQQVTLRCSPKSGHDTVSWYQQALGQGPQFIFQYYEEEERQRGNFPDRFSGHQFPNYSSELNVNALLLGDSALYLCASSAQNRNTQYFGPGTRLTVL.

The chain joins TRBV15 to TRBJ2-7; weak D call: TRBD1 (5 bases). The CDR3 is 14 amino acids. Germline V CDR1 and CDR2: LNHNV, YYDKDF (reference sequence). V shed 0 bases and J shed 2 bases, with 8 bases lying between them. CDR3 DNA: TGTGCCACCAGCAGAGATCCAGGGCCCTACGAGCAGTACTTC. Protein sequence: CATSRDPGPYEQYF.

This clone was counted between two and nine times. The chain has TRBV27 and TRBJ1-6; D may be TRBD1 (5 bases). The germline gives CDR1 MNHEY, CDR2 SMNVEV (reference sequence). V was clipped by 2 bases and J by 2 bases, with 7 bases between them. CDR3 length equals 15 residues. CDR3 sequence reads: CASSLGGAYNSPLHF. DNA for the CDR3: TGTGCCAGCAGTTTAGGGGGGGCCTATAATTCACCCCTCCACTTT.

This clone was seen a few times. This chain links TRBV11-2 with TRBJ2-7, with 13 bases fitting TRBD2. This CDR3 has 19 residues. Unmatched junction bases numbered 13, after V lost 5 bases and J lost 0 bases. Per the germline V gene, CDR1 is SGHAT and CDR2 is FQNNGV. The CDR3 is CASSQRLAGGGQRSYEQYF. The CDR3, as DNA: TGTGCCAGCAGCCAGAGACTAGCGGGGGGCGGCCAACGCTCCTACGAGCAGTACTTC.

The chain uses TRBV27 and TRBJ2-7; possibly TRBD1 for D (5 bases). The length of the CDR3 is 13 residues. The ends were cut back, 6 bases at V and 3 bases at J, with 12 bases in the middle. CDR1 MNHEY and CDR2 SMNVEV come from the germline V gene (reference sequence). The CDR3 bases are TGTGCCAGCAGGCCTACAGGTAGCTACGAGCAGTACTTC. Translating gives CASRPTGSYEQYF.

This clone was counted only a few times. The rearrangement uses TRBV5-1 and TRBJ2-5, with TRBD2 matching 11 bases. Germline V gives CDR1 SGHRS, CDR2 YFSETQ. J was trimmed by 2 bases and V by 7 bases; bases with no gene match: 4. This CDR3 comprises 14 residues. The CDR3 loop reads CASGLAGPQETQYF. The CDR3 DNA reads TGCGCCAGCGGACTAGCGGGCCCTCAAGAGACCCAGTACTTC.

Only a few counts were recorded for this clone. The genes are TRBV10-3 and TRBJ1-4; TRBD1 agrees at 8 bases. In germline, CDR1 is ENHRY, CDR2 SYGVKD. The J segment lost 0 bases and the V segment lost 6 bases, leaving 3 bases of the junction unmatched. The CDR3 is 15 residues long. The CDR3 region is CAIRQGETTNEKLFF. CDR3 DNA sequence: TGTGCCATCAGACAGGGGGAAACAACTAATGAAAAACTGTTTTTT.